The 18 T cell receptor beta chains below were found in one sample sequenced in a study of blood T cell repertoires in COVID-19. Assay used: immunoSEQ multiplex PCR; TCRdb lists only in-frame clones, some missing. The table has around 49,000 clones, around 86% seen once. Material: peripheral blood. The source is a woman aged 80 or older with COVID-19, enrolled during active disease.

This clone was counted only a few times. In DNA, the CDR3 is TGTGCCAGCAGTTCAGGACTAGCGGGAGCTGGAGAGCAGTTCTTC. This sequence encodes CASSSGLAGAGEQFF. The genes are TRBV6-1 and TRBJ2-1; 13 bases agree with TRBD2. Germline lookup yields CDR1 MNHNS and CDR2 SASEGT. V was pared by 5 bases and J by 10 bases, with 8 bases of the junction left unmatched. This CDR3 is built from 15 residues.

This chain connects TRBV7-3 to TRBJ2-1; 11 bases fit TRBD2. V was pared by 4 bases and J by 5 bases, with 4 bases of the junction left unmatched. CDR3 length: 15 residues. Germline CDR1 reads SGHTA; CDR2 reads FQGTGA. CDR3 DNA: TGTGCCAGCAGCTACACTAGCGGGAGAAACAATGAGCAGTTCTTC. Protein: CASSYTSGRNNEQFF.

This sequence joins TRBV19 and TRBJ2-1; the D gene is possibly TRBD2 (6 bases). CDR3 length: 15 amino acids. V was cut by 7 bases and J by 7 bases, with 20 bases left in between. CDR1 is LNHDA, CDR2 SQIVND, per germline (reference sequence). The CDR3 loop is CASNAAGLDPNEQFF. The DNA of the CDR3 is TGTGCCAGTAACGCGGCGGGGTTAGACCCGAATGAGCAGTTCTTC.

The chain recombines TRBV29-1 with TRBJ1-2, with 7 bases fitting TRBD1. The CDR3 totals 13 residues. Germline lookup yields CDR1 SQVTM and CDR2 ANQGSEA. Trimming removed 7 bases from V and 4 bases from J; junction bases left unmatched: 9. In DNA form, the CDR3 reads TGCAGCGCACCTGGAGGGGGCGGCTATGGCTACACCTTC. Its translation is CSAPGGGGYGYTF.

This chain uses TRBV5-4 with TRBJ1-2; TRBD1 matches 7 bases. Germline-derived CDR1 and CDR2 are SGHNT and YYREEE (reference sequence). This CDR3 is built from 16 residues. The V gene end was trimmed by 0 bases and the J gene end by 2 bases; junction bases not matched to a gene: 7. The CDR3 nucleotides are TGTGCCAGCAGCTTGGACCGCCTGGGACAGAACTATGGCTACACCTTC. Protein product: CASSLDRLGQNYGYTF.

The chain joins TRBV9 to TRBJ1-1, with TRBD1 matching over 9 bases. The CDR3 extends over 15 amino acids. Trimming took 0 bases from V and 5 from J; bases not matched to a gene: 5. Germline loops: CDR1 SGDLS, CDR2 YYNGEE. The CDR3 DNA is TGTGCCAGCAGCGTAGGAGACAGGGGGTGGACTGAAGCTTTCTTT. Amino acid sequence: CASSVGDRGWTEAFF.

This clone was recorded a few times. The chain employs TRBV18 and TRBJ2-2; no definite D call. The CDR3 has 15 residues. Looked up from germline, CDR1 is KGHSH and CDR2 is LQKENI. V lost 2 bases, J lost 1 base, and 8 bases lay in between. As DNA, the CDR3 is TGTGCCAGCTCACCAAACCCAGAGAACACCGGGGAGCTGTTTTTT. This codes for CASSPNPENTGELFF.

The J gene is TRBJ1-2, the V gene TRBV5-1; D might be TRBD1 (5 bases). Trimming removed 4 bases at V and 6 bases at J, with 22 bases between. The CDR3 runs 16 residues. The germline V gene has CDR1 SGHRS and CDR2 YFSETQ. The CDR3 coding sequence is TGCGCCAGCAGCGCCCTGGGGCACGTCGGTCCGCATGGCTACACCTTC. Protein product: CASSALGHVGPHGYTF. Filled out from reference TRBV5-1 and TRBJ1-2, the complete variable domain reads KAGVTQTPRYLIKTRGQQVTLSCSPISGHRSVSWYQQTPGQGLQFLFEYFSETQRNKGNFPGRFSGRQFSNSRSEMNVSTLELGDSALYLCASSALGHVGPHGYTFGSGTRLTVV.

This clone has just a few counts. The CDR3 DNA is TGTGCCTGGAGTAAGGGGTTGAATGAAAAACTGTTTTTT. This translates into CAWSKGLNEKLFF. V is TRBV30 and J is TRBJ1-4; D might be TRBD1 (5 bases). The CDR3 extends over 13 amino acids. In germline, CDR1 is GTSNPN, CDR2 SVGIG (reference sequence). V was shortened by 2 bases and J by 5 bases, with 9 bases between the two germline ends.

The table lists this clone with a few counts. This chain links TRBV20-1 with TRBJ1-2; 7 nucleotides align to TRBD1. J gave up 7 bases and V 3 bases, and 8 bases lay outside the gene matches. CDR3 length equals 13 residues. Germline V lookup: CDR1 DFQATT, CDR2 SNEGSKA (reference sequence). CDR3 in amino acids: CSASSGTVSGYTF. The DNA of the CDR3 is TGCAGTGCTAGTTCCGGGACAGTTTCTGGCTACACCTTC.

This clone has only a few counts. The gene calls are TRBV10-1 and TRBJ2-3; D is unclear. The CDR3 is 14 residues long. V was shortened by 6 bases and J by 3 bases, with 13 bases between the two germline ends. CDR1 and CDR2 from the germline V gene are WNHNN and SYGVQD (reference sequence). As DNA, the CDR3 is TGCGCCAGCAGCATCCGGAGAGGAACAGATACGCAGTATTTT. Its translation: CASSIRRGTDTQYF.

The V call is TRBV23-1, the J call TRBJ2-7, with no clear D. TRBV23-1 is annotated as an ORF whose role is uncertain. V was shortened by 0 bases and J by 3 bases, with 9 bases between the two germline ends. This CDR3 contains 14 residues. The CDR3 loop is CASSQSAGHYEQYF. CDR3 in DNA: TGCGCCAGCAGTCAATCTGCAGGTCACTACGAGCAGTACTTC.

The gene calls are TRBV6-5 and TRBJ1-1, with D maybe TRBD1 (5 bases). The V end was cut by 8 bases, the J end by 0 bases, with 13 bases between. CDR1 and CDR2 from the germline V gene are MNHEY and SVGAGI. The length of the CDR3 is 14 residues. As DNA, the CDR3 is TGTGCCAGCGGTAAGGGGCTTATGAACACTGAAGCTTTCTTT. The encoded protein is CASGKGLMNTEAFF.

The chain employs TRBV5-1 and TRBJ2-3, with D perhaps TRBD1 (6 bases). V lost 0 bases and J lost 1, with 18 bases in between. The CDR3 totals 18 residues. Germline V gene sequence: CDR1 SGHRS, CDR2 YFSETQ. The CDR3 spells CASSLGPYREGGTDTQYF. CDR3 in DNA: TGCGCCAGCAGCTTGGGGCCATACAGGGAAGGGGGCACAGATACGCAGTATTTT.

As DNA, the CDR3 is TGTGCCAGCAGTTCTTACGAGACTAGCCCCAATCAGCCCCAGCATTTT. This sequence encodes CASSSYETSPNQPQHF. This chain joins TRBV28 and TRBJ1-5; D not certain. V gave up 4 bases and J gave up 3 bases, with 16 bases separating them. This CDR3 has 16 amino acids. Germline CDR1 reads MDHEN; CDR2 reads SYDVKM.

V usage is TRBV6-1 and J usage is TRBJ2-7; 10 bases fit TRBD1. From germline, CDR1 is MNHNS and CDR2 SASEGT. The CDR3 has 14 residues. The V and J ends lost 3 bases and 5 bases, in that order; junction bases with no gene match: 4. CDR3 residues: CASSEVTGGHEQYF. CDR3 nucleotide sequence: TGTGCCAGCAGTGAGGTGACAGGGGGCCACGAGCAGTACTTC.

This chain uses TRBV12-5 with TRBJ2-5; 11 bases align to TRBD2. The junction had 5 bases not matched to a gene; V was cut back by 6 bases and J by 5 bases. The CDR3 is made up of 14 amino acids. Germline V gene lookup returns CDR1 LGHNT and CDR2 FRNRAP. The CDR3 protein is CASGLAGGRETQYF. Written as DNA, the CDR3 is TGTGCTAGTGGGCTAGCGGGAGGTCGGGAGACCCAGTACTTC.

This chain links TRBV7-2 with TRBJ2-2; TRBD2 matches 10 bases. V shed 1 base, J shed 5 bases, and the junction held 7 bases outside the gene matches. In germline, CDR1 is SGHTA, CDR2 FQGNSA. The CDR3 contains 17 residues. The CDR3 sequence is CASSLVASGSGTGELFF. As DNA, the CDR3 is TGTGCCAGCAGCTTAGTGGCTAGCGGGAGTGGGACCGGGGAGCTGTTTTTT.